One sample yielded the 5 T cell receptor beta chains listed below, sequenced in a study of memory CD4+ T cells and cytomegalovirus serostatus. Profiled with immunoSEQ multiplex PCR; TCRdb holds only in-frame clones, not every one. The data contain around 26,000 clones, around 75% of them singletons. Single viable CD3+CD4+CD8-CD45RO+ cells were sorted as the memory CD4+ T cells. Sequenced material: memory CD4+ T cells from blood. The receptor set was obtained from an adult in good health and CMV-seronegative.

This chain connects TRBV5-6 to TRBJ1-1; tentative D call: TRBD1 (5 bases). Germline values: CDR1 SGHDT, CDR2 YYEEEE. The CDR3 length is 14 residues. V gave up 0 bases and J gave up 5 bases, with 11 bases separating them. For the CDR3, the DNA is TGTGCCAGCAGCTTGGGACAGTGGGTGACTGAAGCTTTCTTT. It codes for CASSLGQWVTEAFF.

The chain uses TRBV5-6 and TRBJ2-3; TRBD1 agrees at 8 bases. V gave up 5 bases and J gave up 4 bases; unmatched junction bases: 15. CDR3 length: 17 amino acids. Germline V CDR1 and CDR2: SGHDT, YYEEEE. Written as DNA, the CDR3 is TGTGCCAGCAGTCCCCTAAACCACAGGGGGACATCAGATACGCAGTATTTT. This codes for CASSPLNHRGTSDTQYF. Based on the CDR3 plus reference TRBV5-6 and TRBJ2-3, the full variable domain is DAGVTQSPTHLIKTRGQQVTLRCSPKSGHDTVSWYQQALGQGPQFIFQYYEEEERQRGNFPDRFSGHQFPNYSSELNVNALLLGDSALYLCASSPLNHRGTSDTQYFGPGTRLTVL.

This clone has only a few counts. In nucleotides, the CDR3 is TGCGCCAGCAGTGGAGTTGCGGGCACTGAAGCTTTCTTT. It codes for CASSGVAGTEAFF. The gene calls are TRBV10-1 and TRBJ1-1; D gene unclear. The CDR3 spans 13 residues. Trimming shortened V by 4 bases and J by 4 bases, and 10 bases separated the two germline ends. Germline CDR1 WNHNN, CDR2 SYGVQD (reference sequence).

The gene calls are TRBV27 and TRBJ2-3; tentative D call: TRBD1 (6 bases). Germline values: CDR1 MNHEY, CDR2 SMNVEV (reference sequence). The ends were cut back, 4 bases at V and 0 bases at J, with 20 bases in the middle. The CDR3 covers 18 residues. CDR3 residues: CASSSPRGRGLSTDTQYF. CDR3 in DNA: TGTGCCAGCAGTTCCCCCAGGGGCAGGGGATTGAGCACAGATACGCAGTATTTT.

The chain has TRBV4-3 and TRBJ1-2; no clear D gene. Looked up from germline, CDR1 is LGHNA and CDR2 is YSLEER. There are 16 residues in the CDR3. Deletions cut 0 bases from V and 6 bases from J, with 17 bases between. CDR3 nucleotides: TGCGCCAGCAGCCAAGATCAACGAACAGCCCCAAATGGCTACACCTTC. Its translation is CASSQDQRTAPNGYTF.